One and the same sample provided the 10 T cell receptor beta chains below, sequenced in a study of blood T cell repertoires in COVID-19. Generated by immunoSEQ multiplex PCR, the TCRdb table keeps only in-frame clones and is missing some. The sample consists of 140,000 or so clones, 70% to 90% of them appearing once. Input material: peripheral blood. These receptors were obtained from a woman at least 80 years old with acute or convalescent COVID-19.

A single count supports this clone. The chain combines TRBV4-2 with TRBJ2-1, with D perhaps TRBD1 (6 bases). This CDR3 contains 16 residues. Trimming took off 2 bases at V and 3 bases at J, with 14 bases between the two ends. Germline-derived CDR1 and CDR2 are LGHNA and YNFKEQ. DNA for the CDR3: TGTGCCAGCAGCCAACTACAGGGTCAGGGCTACAATGAGCAGTTCTTC. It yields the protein CASSQLQGQGYNEQFF.

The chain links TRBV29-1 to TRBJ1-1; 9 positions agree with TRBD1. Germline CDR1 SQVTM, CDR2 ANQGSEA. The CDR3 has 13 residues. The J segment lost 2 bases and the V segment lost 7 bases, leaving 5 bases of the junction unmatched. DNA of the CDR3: TGCAGCGCCTATACAGGGGGCAACACTGAAGCTTTCTTT. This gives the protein CSAYTGGNTEAFF. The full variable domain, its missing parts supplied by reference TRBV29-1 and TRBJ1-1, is SAVISQKPSRDICQRGTSLTIQCQVDSQVTMMFWYRQQPGQSLTLIATANQGSEATYESGFVIDKFPISRPNLTFSTLTVSNMSPEDSSIYLCSAYTGGNTEAFFGQGTRLTVV.

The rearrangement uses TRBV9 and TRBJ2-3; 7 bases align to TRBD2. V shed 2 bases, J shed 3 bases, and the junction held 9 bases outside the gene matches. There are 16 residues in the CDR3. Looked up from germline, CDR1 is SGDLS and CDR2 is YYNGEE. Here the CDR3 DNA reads TGTGCCAGCAGCGTGGGTGGGGGGGTAAATACAGATACGCAGTATTTT. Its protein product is CASSVGGGVNTDTQYF.

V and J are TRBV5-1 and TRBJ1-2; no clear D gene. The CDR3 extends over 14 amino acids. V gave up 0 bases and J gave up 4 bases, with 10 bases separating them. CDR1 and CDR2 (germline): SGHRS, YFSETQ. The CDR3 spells CASSLGGEGYGYTF. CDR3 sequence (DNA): TGCGCCAGCAGCTTGGGGGGTGAGGGCTATGGCTACACCTTC.

In DNA form, the CDR3 reads TGTGCCAGCAGCGCGGGACAGGGAATAGTGTCCGGAAACACCATATATTTT. It is translated as CASSAGQGIVSGNTIYF. The chain couples TRBV9 to TRBJ1-3, with 9 bases aligning to TRBD1. Germline V lookup: CDR1 SGDLS, CDR2 YYNGEE. This CDR3 has 17 amino acids. With V trimmed by 3 bases and J by 4 bases, 11 bases remained unmatched.

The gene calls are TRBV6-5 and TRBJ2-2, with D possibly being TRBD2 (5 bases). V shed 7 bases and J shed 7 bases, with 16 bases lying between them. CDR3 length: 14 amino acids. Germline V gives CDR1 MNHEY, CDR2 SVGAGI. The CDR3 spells CASIRIGGGGELFF. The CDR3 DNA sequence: TGTGCCAGCATTCGAATCGGAGGCGGCGGGGAGCTGTTTTTT.

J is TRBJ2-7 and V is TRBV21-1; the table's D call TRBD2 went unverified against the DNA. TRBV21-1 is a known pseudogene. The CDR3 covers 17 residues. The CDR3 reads CASSPLGGLAGENEQYF. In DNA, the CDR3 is TGTGCCAGCAGCCCCCTGGGGGGACTAGCGGGGGAGAACGAGCAGTACTTC.

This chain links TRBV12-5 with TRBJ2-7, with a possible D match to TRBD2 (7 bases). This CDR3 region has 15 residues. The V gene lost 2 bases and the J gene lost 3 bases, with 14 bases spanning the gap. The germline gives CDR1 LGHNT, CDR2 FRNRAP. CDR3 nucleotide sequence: TGTGCTAGTGGTTTGTCGGGGGGCAGGAACTACGAGCAGTACTTC. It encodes CASGLSGGRNYEQYF.

The CDR3 here is CASSFRPIGTGRKDEQFF. For the CDR3, the DNA is TGCGCCAGCAGCTTTCGACCGATAGGGACAGGGAGGAAGGATGAGCAGTTCTTC. The J gene is TRBJ2-1, the V gene TRBV5-1; TRBD1 agrees at 9 bases. The V gene's germline CDR1 is SGHRS and CDR2 YFSETQ. With V trimmed by 2 bases and J by 8 bases, 17 bases remained unmatched. The CDR3 loop spans 18 amino acids.

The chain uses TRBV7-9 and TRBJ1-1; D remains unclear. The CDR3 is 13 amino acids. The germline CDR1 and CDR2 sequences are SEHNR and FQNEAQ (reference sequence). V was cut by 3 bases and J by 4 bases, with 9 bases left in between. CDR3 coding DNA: TGTGCCAGCAGCTTTGGGCAATCCACTGAAGCTTTCTTT. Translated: CASSFGQSTEAFF.